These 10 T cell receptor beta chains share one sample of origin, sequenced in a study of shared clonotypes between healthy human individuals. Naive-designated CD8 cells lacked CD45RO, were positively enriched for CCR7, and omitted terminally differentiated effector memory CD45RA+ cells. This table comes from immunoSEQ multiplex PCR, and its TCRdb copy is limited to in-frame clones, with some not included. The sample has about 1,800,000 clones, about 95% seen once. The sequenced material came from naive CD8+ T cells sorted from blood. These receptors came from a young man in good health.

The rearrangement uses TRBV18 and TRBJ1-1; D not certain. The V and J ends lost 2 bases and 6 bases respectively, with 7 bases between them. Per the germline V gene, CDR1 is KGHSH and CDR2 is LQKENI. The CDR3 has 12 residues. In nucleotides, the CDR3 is TGTGCCAGCTCACCAGCCGGGGCTGAAGCTTTCTTT. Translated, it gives CASSPAGAEAFF.

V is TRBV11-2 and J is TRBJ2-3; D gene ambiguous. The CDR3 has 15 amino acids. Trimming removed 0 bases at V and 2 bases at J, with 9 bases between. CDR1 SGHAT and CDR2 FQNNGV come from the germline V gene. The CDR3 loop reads CASSLEGWVTDTQYF. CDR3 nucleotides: TGTGCCAGCAGCTTAGAGGGCTGGGTCACAGATACGCAGTATTTT.

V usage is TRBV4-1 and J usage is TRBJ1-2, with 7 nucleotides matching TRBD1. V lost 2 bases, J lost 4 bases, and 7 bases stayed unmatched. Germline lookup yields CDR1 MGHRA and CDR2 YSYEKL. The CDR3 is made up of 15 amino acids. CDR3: CASSQLQTGVYGYTF. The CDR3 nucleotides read TGCGCCAGCAGCCAACTCCAAACAGGGGTCTATGGCTACACCTTC.

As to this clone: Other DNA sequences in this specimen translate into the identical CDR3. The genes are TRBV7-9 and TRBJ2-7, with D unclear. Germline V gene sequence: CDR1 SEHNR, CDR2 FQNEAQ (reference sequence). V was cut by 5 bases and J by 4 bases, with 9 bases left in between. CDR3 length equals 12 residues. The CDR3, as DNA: TGTGCCAGCAGCCAAGGAAGTTACGAGCAGTACTTC. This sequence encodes CASSQGSYEQYF.

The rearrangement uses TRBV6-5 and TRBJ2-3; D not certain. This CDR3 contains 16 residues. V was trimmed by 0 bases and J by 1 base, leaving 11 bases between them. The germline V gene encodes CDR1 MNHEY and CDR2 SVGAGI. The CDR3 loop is CASSYSGSLGTDTQYF. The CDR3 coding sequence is TGTGCCAGCAGTTACTCGGGGTCCCTAGGCACAGATACGCAGTATTTT.

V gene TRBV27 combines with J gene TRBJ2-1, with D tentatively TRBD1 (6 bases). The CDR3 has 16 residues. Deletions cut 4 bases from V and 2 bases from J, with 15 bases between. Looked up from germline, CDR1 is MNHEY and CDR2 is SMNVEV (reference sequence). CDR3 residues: CASSSNREGTYNEQFF. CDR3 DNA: TGTGCCAGCAGTTCGAACAGGGAAGGCACCTACAATGAGCAGTTCTTC.

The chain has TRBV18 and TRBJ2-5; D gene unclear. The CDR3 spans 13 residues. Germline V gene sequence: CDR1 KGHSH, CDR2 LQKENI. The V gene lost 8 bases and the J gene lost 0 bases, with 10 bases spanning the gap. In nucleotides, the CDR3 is TGTGCCAGCCTAAGCTCGAACCAAGAGACCCAGTACTTC. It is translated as CASLSSNQETQYF.

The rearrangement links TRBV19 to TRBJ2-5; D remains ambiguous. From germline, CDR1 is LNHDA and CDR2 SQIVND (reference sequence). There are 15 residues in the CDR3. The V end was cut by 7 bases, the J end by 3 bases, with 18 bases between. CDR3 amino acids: CASTTPRRKEETQYF. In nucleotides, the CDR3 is TGTGCCAGTACCACACCTCGGCGAAAGGAAGAGACCCAGTACTTC.

CDR3 nucleotides: TGCGCCAGCAGCAAAGGGGGGAGTGGCACAGATACGCAGTATTTT. This translates into CASSKGGSGTDTQYF. The chain recombines TRBV4-1 with TRBJ2-3; D possibly uses TRBD1 or TRBD2 (6 bases each). CDR1 and CDR2 from the germline V gene are MGHRA and YSYEKL. Trimming took 5 bases from V and 1 from J, leaving 13 bases between them. This CDR3 has 15 residues.

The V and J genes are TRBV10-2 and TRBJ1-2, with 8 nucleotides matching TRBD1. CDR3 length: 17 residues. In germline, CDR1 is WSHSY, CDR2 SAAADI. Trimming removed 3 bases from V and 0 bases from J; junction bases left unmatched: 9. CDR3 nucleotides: TGCGCCAGCAGTGATGCGGGGACAGGTTATACTAACTATGGCTACACCTTC. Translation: CASSDAGTGYTNYGYTF.